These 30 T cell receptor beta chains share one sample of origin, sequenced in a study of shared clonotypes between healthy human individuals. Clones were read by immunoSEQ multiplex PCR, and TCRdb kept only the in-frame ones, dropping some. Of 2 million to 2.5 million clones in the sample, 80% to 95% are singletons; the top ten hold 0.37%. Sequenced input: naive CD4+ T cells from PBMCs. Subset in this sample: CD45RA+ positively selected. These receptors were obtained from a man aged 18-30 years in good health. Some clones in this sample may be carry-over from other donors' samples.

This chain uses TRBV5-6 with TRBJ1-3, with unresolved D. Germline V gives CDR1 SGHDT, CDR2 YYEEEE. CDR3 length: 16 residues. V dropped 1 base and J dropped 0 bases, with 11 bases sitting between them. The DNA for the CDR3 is TGTGCCAGCAGCTTGCGCACTCTAAACTCTGGAAACACCATATATTTT. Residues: CASSLRTLNSGNTIYF.

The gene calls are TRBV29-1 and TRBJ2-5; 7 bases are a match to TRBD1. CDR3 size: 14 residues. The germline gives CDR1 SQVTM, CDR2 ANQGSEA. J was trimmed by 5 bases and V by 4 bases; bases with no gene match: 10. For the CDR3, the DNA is TGCAGCGTTGCTGCCGACAGGGAATCGGAGACCCAGTACTTC. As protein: CSVAADRESETQYF. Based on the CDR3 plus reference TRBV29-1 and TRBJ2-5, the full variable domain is SAVISQKPSRDICQRGTSLTIQCQVDSQVTMMFWYRQQPGQSLTLIATANQGSEATYESGFVIDKFPISRPNLTFSTLTVSNMSPEDSSIYLCSVAADRESETQYFGPGTRLLVL.

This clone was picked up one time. CDR3 protein: CASSLAPGLAGGRGTGELFF. CDR3 sequence (DNA): TGCGCCAGCAGCCTGGCTCCGGGACTAGCGGGAGGACGCGGCACCGGGGAGCTGTTTTTT. The chain couples TRBV4-1 to TRBJ2-2, with TRBD2 matching 15 bases. The CDR3 totals 20 residues. Trimming removed 4 bases from V and 4 bases from J; junction bases left unmatched: 13. CDR1 is MGHRA, CDR2 YSYEKL, per germline.

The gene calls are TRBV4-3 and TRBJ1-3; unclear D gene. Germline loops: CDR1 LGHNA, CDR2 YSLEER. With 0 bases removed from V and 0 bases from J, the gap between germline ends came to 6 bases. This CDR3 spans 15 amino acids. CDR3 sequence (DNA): TGCGCCAGCAGCCAAGATCGGAACTCTGGAAACACCATATATTTT. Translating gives CASSQDRNSGNTIYF.

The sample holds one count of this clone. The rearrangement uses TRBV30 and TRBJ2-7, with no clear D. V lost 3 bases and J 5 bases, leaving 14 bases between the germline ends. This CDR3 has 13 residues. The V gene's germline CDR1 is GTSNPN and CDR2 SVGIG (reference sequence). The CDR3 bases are TGTGCCTGGAGCCCGACGGAGTGGGACGAGCAGTACTTC. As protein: CAWSPTEWDEQYF.

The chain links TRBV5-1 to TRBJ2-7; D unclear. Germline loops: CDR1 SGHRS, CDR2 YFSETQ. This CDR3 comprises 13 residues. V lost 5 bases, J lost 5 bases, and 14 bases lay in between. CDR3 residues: CASSLAQPHEQYF. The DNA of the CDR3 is TGCGCCAGCAGTCTGGCGCAACCCCACGAGCAGTACTTC.

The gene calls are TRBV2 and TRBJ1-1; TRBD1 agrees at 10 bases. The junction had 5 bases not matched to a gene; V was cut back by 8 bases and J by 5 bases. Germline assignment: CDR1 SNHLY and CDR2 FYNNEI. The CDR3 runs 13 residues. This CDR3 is CASDGQGGTEAFF. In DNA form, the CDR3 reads TGTGCCAGCGATGGACAGGGGGGGACTGAAGCTTTCTTT.

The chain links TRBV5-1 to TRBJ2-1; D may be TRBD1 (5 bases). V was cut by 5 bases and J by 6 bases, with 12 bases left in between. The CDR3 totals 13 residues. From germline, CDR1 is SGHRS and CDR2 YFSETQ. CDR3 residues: CASRLTEFNEQFF. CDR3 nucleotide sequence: TGCGCCAGCAGACTGACAGAGTTCAATGAGCAGTTCTTC.

This CDR3 is CASSQEVTVGGYTF. As DNA, the CDR3 is TGCGCCAGCAGCCAAGAGGTCACGGTCGGTGGCTACACCTTC. The V and J genes are TRBV4-1 and TRBJ1-2; D is unclear. Germline loops: CDR1 MGHRA, CDR2 YSYEKL. This CDR3 is built from 14 residues. With 0 bases removed from V and 7 bases from J, the gap between germline ends came to 12 bases.

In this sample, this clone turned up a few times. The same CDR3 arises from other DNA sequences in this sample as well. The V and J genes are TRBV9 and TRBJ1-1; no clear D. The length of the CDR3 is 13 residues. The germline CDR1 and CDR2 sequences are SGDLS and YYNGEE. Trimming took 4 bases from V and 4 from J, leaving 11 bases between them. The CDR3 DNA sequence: TGTGCCAGCAGCCCGAGACCACGCACTGAAGCTTTCTTT. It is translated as CASSPRPRTEAFF.

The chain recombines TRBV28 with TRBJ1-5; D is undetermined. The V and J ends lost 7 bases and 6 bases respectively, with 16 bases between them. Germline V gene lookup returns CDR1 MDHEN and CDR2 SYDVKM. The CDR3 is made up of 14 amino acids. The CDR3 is CASTGLKTVQPQHF. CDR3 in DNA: TGTGCCAGCACAGGACTGAAGACGGTTCAGCCCCAGCATTTT.

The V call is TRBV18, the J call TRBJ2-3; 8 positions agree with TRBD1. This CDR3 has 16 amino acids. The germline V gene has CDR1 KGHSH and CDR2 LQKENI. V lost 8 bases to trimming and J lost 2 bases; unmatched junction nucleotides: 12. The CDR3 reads CASRTSGGSHTDTQYF. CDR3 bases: TGTGCCAGCCGAACCTCAGGGGGCTCGCACACAGATACGCAGTATTTT.

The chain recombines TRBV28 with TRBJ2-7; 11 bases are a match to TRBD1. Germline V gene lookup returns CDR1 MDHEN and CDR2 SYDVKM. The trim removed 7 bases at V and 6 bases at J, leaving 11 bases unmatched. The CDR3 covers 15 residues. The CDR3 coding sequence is TGTGCCAGCATCAGTCACGGGACAGGGGGTTCCGAGCAGTACTTC. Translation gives CASISHGTGGSEQYF.

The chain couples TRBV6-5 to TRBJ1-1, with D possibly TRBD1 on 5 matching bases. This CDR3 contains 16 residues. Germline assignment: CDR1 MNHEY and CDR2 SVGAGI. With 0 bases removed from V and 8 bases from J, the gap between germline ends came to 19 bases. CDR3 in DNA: TGTGCCAGCAGTTACTCTGGTGCTTCAGGGAGGTGGGAAGCTTTCTTT. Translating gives CASSYSGASGRWEAFF.

The CDR3 sequence is CASSPSEGTRDLAGGSGANVLTF. Here the CDR3 DNA reads TGTGCCAGCAGCCCATCTGAGGGGACTAGGGATCTAGCGGGGGGATCTGGGGCCAACGTCCTGACTTTC. The chain combines TRBV4-2 with TRBJ2-6; 11 nucleotides agree with TRBD2. Germline CDR1 LGHNA, CDR2 YNFKEQ. V lost 4 bases, J lost 1 base, and 21 bases stayed unmatched. The length of the CDR3 is 23 residues.

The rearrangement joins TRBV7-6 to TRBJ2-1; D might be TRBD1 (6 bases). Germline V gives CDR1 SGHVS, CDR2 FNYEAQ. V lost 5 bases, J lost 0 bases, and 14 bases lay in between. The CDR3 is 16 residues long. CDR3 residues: CASSPRQASSYNEQFF. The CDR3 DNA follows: TGTGCCAGCAGCCCCAGACAGGCATCCTCCTACAATGAGCAGTTCTTC.

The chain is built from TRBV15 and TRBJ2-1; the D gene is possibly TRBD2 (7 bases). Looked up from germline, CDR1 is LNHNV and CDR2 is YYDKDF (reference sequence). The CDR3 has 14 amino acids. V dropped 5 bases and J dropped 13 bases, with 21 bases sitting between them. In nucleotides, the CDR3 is TGTGCCACCAGCCGGGGAGGGGGGGCGACATTTCAGTTCTTC. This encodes CATSRGGGATFQFF.

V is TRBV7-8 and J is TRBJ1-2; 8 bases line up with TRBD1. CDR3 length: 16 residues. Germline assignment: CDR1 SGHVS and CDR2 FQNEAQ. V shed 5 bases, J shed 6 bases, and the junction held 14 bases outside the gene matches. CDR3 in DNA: TGTGCCAGCAGCCCGGGCCCGGACAGGGTGGGACATGGCTACACCTTC. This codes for CASSPGPDRVGHGYTF.

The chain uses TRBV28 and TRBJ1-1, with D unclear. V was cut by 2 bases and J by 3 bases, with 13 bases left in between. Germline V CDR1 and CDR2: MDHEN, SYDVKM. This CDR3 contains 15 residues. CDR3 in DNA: TGTGCCAGCAGTTTAGTGGGCAGGTTGGACACTGAAGCTTTCTTT. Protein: CASSLVGRLDTEAFF. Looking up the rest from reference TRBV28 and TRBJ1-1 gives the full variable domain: DVKVTQSSRYLVKRTGEKVFLECVQDMDHENMFWYRQDPGLGLRLIYFSYDVKMKEKGDIPEGYSVSREKKERFSLILESASTNQTSMYLCASSLVGRLDTEAFFGQGTRLTVV.

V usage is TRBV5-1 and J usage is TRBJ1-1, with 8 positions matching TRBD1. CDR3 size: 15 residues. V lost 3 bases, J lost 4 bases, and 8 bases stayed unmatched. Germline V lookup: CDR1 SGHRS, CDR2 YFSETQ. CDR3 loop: CASSYQGARGTEAFF. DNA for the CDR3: TGCGCCAGCAGCTATCAGGGGGCGCGGGGCACTGAAGCTTTCTTT.

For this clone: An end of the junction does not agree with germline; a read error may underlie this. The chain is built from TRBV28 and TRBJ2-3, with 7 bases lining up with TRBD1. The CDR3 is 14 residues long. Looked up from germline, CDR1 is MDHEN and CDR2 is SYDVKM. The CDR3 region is CASSRLQGTETQYF. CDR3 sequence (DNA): TGTGCCAGCAGCCGCCTCCAGGGGACAGAAACGCAATATTTT.

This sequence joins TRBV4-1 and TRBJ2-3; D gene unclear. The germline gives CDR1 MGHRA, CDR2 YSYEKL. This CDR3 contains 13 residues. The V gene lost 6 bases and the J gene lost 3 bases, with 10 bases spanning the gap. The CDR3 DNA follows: TGCGCCAGCAGGGAAGCGCGGACAGATACGCAGTATTTT. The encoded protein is CASREARTDTQYF.

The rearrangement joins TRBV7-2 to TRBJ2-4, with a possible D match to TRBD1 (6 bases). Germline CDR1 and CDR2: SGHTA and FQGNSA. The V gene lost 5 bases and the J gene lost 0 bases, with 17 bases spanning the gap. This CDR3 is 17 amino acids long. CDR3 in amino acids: CASSQSLVGGAKNIQYF. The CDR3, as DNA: TGTGCCAGCAGCCAGTCCCTGGTAGGGGGAGCCAAAAACATTCAGTACTTC.

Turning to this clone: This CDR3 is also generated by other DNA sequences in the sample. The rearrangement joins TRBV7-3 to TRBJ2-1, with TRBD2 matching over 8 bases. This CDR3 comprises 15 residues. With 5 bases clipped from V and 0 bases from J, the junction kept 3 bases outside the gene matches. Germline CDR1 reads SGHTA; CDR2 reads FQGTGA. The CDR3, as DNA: TGTGCCAGCAGCCTACTAGCGGACTCCTACAATGAGCAGTTCTTC. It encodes CASSLLADSYNEQFF.

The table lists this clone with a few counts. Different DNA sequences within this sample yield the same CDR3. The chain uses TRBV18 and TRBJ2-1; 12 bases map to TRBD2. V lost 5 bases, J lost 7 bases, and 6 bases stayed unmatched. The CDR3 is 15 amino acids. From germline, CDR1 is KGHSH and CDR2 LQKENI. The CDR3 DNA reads TGTGCCAGCTCATTGACTAGCGGGAGTGCAAATGAGCAGTTCTTC. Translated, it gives CASSLTSGSANEQFF.

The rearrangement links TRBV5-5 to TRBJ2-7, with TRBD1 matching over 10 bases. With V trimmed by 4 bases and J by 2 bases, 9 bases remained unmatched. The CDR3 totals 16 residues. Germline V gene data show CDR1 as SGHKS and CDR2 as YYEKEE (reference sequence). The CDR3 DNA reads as TGTGCCAGCAGCCTGCCGGGGACAGGGGTTACCTACGAGCAGTACTTC. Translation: CASSLPGTGVTYEQYF.

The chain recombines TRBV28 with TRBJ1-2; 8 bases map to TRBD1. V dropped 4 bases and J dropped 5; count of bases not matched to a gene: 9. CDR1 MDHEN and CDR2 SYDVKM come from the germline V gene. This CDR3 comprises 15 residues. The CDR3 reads CASSWDRRASYGYTF. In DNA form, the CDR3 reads TGTGCCAGCAGTTGGGACAGGAGGGCGTCTTATGGCTACACCTTC.

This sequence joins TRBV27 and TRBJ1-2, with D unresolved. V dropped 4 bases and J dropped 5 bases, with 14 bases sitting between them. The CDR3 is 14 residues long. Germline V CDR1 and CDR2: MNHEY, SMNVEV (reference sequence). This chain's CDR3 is CASSSAGLGYGYTF. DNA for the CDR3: TGTGCCAGCAGTTCAGCTGGGTTAGGGTATGGCTACACCTTC.

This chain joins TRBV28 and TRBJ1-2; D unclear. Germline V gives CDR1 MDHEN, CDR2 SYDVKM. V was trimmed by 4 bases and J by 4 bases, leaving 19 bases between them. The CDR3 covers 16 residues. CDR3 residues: CASSSSSGGPAYGYTF. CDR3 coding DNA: TGTGCCAGCAGTTCCTCGTCAGGAGGACCCGCCTATGGCTACACCTTC.

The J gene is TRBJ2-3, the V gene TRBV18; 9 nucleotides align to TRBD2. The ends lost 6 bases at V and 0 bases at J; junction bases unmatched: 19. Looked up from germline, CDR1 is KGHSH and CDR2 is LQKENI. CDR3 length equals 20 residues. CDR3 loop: CASSVLGLAGHRSSTDTQYF. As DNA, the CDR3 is TGTGCCAGCTCCGTATTGGGGCTAGCGGGGCACCGTTCTAGCACAGATACGCAGTATTTT. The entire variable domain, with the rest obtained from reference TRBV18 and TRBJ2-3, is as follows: NAGVMQNPRHLVRRRGQEARLRCSPMKGHSHVYWYRQLPEEGLKFMVYLQKENIIDESGMPKERFSAEFPKEGPSILRIQQVVRGDSAAYFCASSVLGLAGHRSSTDTQYFGPGTRLTVL.